Here is one TCR beta chain with its context. What it binds is not known. No infections or other immune events were documented during collection. The sample belongs to a study of identifying expanded T cells in peripheral blood. Overall study findings and caveats: Technical replicates showed about 1.2 changed clones; approximately two weeks about 16.4; four weeks 19. Variance in clone template counts between approximately two-week samples significantly increased with total template count across all healthy donors.

The protocol was immunoSEQ multiplex PCR, while the TCRdb copy is restricted to in-frame clones and leaves out a portion. Of about 85,000 clones listed, more than 70% were seen once; the top ten hold 15% to 20%. The TCR sequence derives from a person between 18 and 75 years old in good health. The sample taken for sequencing was blood.

The CDR3 spells CASSVRTGTGGTEAFF. The DNA of the CDR3 is TGTGCCAGTAGTGTTCGAACCGGGACAGGGGGCACTGAAGCTTTCTTT. The chain carries TRBV19 and TRBJ1-1; 11 nucleotides align to TRBD1. Trimming removed 5 bases from V and 4 bases from J; junction bases left unmatched: 9. Germline V lookup: CDR1 LNHDA, CDR2 SQIVND (reference sequence). CDR3 size: 16 residues.